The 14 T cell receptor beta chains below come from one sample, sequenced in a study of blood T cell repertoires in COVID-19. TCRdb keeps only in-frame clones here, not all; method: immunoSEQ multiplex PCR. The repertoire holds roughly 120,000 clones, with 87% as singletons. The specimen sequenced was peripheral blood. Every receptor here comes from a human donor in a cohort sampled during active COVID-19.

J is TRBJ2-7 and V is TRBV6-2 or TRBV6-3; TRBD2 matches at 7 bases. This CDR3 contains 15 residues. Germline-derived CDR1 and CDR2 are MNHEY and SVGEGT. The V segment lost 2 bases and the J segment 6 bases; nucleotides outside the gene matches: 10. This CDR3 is CASSYGAAGRSEQYF. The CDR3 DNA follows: TGTGCCAGCAGTTACGGGGCAGCGGGGAGGTCCGAGCAGTACTTC.

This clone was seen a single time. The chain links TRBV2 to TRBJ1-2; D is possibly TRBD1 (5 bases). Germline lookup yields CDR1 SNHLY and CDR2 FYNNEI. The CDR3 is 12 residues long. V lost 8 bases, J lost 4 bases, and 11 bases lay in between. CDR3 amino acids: CASATGSYGYTF. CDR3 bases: TGTGCCAGCGCAACAGGTTCCTATGGCTACACCTTC. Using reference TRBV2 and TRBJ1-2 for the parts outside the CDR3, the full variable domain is EPEVTQTPSHQVTQMGQEVILRCVPISNHLYFYWYRQILGQKVEFLVSFYNNEISEKSEIFDDQFSVERPDGSNFTLKIRSTKLEDSAMYFCASATGSYGYTFGSGTRLTVV.

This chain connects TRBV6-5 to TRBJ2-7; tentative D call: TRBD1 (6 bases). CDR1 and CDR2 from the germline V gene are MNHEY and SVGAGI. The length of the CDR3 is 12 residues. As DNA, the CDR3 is TGTGCTACAGGGACAATACCCTACGAGCAGTACTTC. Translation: CATGTIPYEQYF.

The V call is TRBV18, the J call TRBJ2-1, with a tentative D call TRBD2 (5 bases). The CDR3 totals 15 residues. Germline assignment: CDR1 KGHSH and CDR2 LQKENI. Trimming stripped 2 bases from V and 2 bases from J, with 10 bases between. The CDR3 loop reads CASSPTAGPYNEQFF. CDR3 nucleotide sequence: TGTGCCAGCTCACCAACGGCGGGTCCCTACAATGAGCAGTTCTTC.

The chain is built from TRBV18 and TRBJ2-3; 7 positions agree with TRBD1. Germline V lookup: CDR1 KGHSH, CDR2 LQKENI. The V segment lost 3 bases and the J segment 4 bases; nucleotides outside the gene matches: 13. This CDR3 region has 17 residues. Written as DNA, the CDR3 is TGTGCCAGCTCACCGATTAGACAGACAGGGTCGGCAGATACGCAGTATTTT. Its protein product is CASSPIRQTGSADTQYF.

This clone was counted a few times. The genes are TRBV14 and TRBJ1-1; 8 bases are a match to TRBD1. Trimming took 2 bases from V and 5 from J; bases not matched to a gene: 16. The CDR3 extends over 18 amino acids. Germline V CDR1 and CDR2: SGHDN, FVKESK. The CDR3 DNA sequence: TGTGCCAGCAGCCAAAGCGGGTTTGTAACAGGGGGTTATACTGAAGCTTTCTTT. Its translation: CASSQSGFVTGGYTEAFF.

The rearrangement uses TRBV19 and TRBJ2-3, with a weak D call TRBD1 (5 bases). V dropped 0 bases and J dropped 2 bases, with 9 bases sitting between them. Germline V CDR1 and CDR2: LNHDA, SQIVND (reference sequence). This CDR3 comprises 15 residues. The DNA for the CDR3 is TGTGCCAGTAGTATAGAGCAGGGCCACACAGATACGCAGTATTTT. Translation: CASSIEQGHTDTQYF.

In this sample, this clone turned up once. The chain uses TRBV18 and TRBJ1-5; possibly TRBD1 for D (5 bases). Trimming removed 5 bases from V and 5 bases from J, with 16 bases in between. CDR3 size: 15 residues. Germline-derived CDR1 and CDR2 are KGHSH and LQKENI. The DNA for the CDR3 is TGTGCCAGCTCAATACGGGGGAAGGGAGATCAGCCCCAGCATTTT. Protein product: CASSIRGKGDQPQHF. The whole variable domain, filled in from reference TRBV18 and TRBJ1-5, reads NAGVMQNPRHLVRRRGQEARLRCSPMKGHSHVYWYRQLPEEGLKFMVYLQKENIIDESGMPKERFSAEFPKEGPSILRIQQVVRGDSAAYFCASSIRGKGDQPQHFGDGTRLSIL.

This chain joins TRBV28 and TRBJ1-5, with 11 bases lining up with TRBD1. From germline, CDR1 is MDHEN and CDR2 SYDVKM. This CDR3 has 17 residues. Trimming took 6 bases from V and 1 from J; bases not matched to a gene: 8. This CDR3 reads CASRDRTGGASNQPQHF. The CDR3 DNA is TGTGCCAGCAGGGACCGGACAGGGGGCGCGAGCAATCAGCCCCAGCATTTT.

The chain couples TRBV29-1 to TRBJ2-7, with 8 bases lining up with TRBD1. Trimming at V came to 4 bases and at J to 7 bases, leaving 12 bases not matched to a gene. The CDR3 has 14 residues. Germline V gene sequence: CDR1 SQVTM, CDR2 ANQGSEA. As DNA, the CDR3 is TGCAGCGTTGTTAAGCAGGGGGCGCCGGGGGAGCAGTACTTC. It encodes CSVVKQGAPGEQYF.

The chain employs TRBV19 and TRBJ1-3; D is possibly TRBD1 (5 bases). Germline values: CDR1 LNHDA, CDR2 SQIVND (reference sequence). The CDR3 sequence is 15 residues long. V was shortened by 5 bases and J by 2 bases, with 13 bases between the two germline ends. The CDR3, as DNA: TGTGCCAGTAGTCCCGCGCGACAGACTGGAAACACCATATATTTT. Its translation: CASSPARQTGNTIYF.

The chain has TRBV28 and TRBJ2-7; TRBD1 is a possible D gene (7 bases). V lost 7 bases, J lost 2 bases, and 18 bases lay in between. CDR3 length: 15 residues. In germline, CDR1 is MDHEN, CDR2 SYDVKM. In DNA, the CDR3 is TGTGCCAGCACCAGGGGGGTAACGACCACCTACGAGCAGTACTTC. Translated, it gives CASTRGVTTTYEQYF.

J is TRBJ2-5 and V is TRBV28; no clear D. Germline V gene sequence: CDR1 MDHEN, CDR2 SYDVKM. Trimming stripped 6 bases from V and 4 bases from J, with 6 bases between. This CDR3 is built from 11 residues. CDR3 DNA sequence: TGTGCCAGCAGAAAACTAGAGACCCAGTACTTC. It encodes CASRKLETQYF.

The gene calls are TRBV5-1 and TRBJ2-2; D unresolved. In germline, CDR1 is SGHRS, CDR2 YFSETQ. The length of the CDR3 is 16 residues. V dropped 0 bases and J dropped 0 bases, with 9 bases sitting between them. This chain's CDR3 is CASSLGQFANTGELFF. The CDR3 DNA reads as TGCGCCAGCAGCTTGGGGCAGTTCGCGAACACCGGGGAGCTGTTTTTT.